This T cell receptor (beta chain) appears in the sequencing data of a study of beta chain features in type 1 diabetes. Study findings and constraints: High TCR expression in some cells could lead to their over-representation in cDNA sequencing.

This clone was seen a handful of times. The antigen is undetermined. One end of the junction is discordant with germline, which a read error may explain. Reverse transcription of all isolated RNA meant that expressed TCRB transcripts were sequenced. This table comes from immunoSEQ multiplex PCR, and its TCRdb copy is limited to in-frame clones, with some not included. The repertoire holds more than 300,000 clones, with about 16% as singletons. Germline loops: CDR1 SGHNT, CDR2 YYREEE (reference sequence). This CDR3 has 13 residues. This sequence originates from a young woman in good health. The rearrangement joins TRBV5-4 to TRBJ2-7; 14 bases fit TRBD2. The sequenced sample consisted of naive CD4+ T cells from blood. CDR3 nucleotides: TGTGCCAGCAGTTCGGGACTAGCGGGAGCTGGTCTCTTC. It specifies CASSSGLAGAGLF. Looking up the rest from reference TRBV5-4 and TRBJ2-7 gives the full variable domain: ETGVTQSPTHLIKTRGQQVTLRCSSQSGHNTVSWYQQALGQGPQFIFQYYREEENGRGNFPPRFSGLQFPNYSSELNVNALELDDSALYLCASSSGLAGAGLFGPGTRLTVT.